The present T cell receptor (beta chain) was sequenced within a study of regulatory T cells in long-lasting Graves disease. CDR3 length equals 17 residues. Germline V gives CDR1 SNHLY, CDR2 FYNNEI. J was trimmed by 3 bases and V by 3 bases; bases with no gene match: 11. Construction of the TCR beta libraries employed iRepertoire HTBI primers in conjunction with Arm-PCR of CDR3 regions. One entry per CDR3 protein results from TCRdb running MiXCR on the multiplex PCR reads. The table shows about half a million distinct CDR3 sequences, with about 12% occurring only once. This sample's time point: newly diagnosed GD, antithyroid drugs for less than 3 months. RNA from PBMCs was the source of the TCR library. This clonotype was observed at least ten times. The same data also went into a second study, on T cells in Graves' hyperthyroidism and ophthalmopathy.

The material sequenced was peripheral blood mononuclear cells (PBMCs), taken at new diagnosis, from a patient treated with antithyroid drugs. The origin of this receptor is a woman aged 25 to 45 with Graves disease. The rearrangement joins TRBV2 to TRBJ2-1, with TRBD2 matching over 7 bases. DNA of the CDR3: TGTGCCAGCAGTGATGGTCGAGCGGGATCTTTCTACAATGAGCAGTTCTTC. Amino acids: CASSDGRAGSFYNEQFF.